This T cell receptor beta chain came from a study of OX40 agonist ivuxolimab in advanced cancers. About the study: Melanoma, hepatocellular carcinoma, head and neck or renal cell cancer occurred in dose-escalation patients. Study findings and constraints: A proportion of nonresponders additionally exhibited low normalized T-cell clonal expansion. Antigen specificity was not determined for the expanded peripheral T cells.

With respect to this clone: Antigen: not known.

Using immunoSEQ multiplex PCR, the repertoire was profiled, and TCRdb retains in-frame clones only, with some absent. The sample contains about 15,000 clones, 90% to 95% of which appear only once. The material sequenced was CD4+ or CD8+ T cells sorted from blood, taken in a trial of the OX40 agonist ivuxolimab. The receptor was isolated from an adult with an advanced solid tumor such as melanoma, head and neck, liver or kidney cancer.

CDR3: CASSTRVGEGEQFF. DNA of the CDR3: TGTGCCAGCAGCACCCGAGTAGGGGAAGGTGAGCAGTTCTTC. This chain links TRBV7-9 with TRBJ2-1, with a possible D match to TRBD1 (5 bases). V gave up 5 bases and J gave up 9 bases, with 17 bases separating them. Germline V gene lookup returns CDR1 SEHNR and CDR2 FQNEAQ (reference sequence). The CDR3 runs to 14 residues.